This T cell receptor (beta chain) comes out of a study of cytomegalovirus exposure and HLA in healthy donors. J gave up 6 bases and V 6 bases, and 7 bases lay outside the gene matches. CDR1 MDHEN and CDR2 SYDVKM come from the germline V gene. The CDR3 covers 13 residues. The PCR contained 60 Vbeta and 13 Jbeta primers. TCRdb's copy holds only in-frame clones and misses some; the assay was immunoSEQ multiplex PCR. The table gives some 200,000 clones; the top ten clones make up less than 6.5% of it. As to this clone: Its target is not known.

Points from the study as a whole: Several of the most significant clusters appeared, in a later analysis, to be linked to common viral pathogens.

Material for sequencing was PBMCs. The origin of this receptor is a man aged 30 to 39 in good health and CMV-seronegative. The chain uses TRBV28 and TRBJ2-7; 8 bases fit TRBD2. This CDR3 is CASRAGGDGEQYF. CDR3 nucleotides: TGTGCCAGCAGGGCGGGGGGCGATGGCGAGCAGTACTTC.